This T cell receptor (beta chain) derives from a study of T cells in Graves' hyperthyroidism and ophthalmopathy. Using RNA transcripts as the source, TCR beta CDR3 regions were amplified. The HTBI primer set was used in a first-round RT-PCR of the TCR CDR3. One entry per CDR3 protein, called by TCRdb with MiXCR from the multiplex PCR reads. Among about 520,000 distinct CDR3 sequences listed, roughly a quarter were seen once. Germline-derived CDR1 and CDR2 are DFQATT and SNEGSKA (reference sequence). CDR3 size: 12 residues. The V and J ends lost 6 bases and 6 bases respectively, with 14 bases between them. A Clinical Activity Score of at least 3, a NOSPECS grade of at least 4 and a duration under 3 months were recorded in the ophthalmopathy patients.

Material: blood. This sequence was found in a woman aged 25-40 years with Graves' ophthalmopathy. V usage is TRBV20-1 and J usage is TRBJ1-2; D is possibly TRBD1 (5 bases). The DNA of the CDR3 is TGCAGTGCGATCCGGGGCAGGGATGGCTACACCTTC. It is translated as CSAIRGRDGYTF.